The 16 T cell receptor beta chains given below trace back to one sample, sequenced in a study of T cells in Graves' hyperthyroidism and ophthalmopathy. Researchers took RNA transcripts and amplified the TCR beta CDR3 regions from them. In the first-round RT-PCR of the TCR CDR3, the HTBI primer set was used. TCRdb recomputed calls from the multiplex PCR reads with MiXCR, one row per CDR3 protein. The sample includes 530,000 or so distinct CDR3 sequences, over 15% of them seen just once. What was sequenced was blood. The receptors stem from a woman younger than 30 with Graves' ophthalmopathy.

This clonotype was seen a handful of times. The chain recombines TRBV7-8 with TRBJ1-4, with 7 bases matching TRBD1. V shed 6 bases, J shed 8 bases, and the junction held 9 bases outside the gene matches. Germline-derived CDR1 and CDR2 are SGHVS and FQNEAQ. The CDR3 totals 14 residues. The DNA for the CDR3 is TGTGCCAGCAGTCCGACAGGGTTTCGGGAAAAACTGTTTTTT. This encodes CASSPTGFREKLFF.

As concerns this clonotype: Relative to the germline gene, one junction end is altered; a read error may explain this. The chain couples TRBV7-9 to TRBJ1-1; no reliable D call. This CDR3 region has 11 residues. Germline lookup yields CDR1 SEHNR and CDR2 FQNEAQ (reference sequence). The CDR3 sequence: CASSQNIEAFF. The CDR3, as DNA: TGTGCCAGCAGCCAAAACATTGAAGCTTTCTTT.

This clonotype was seen only a few times. This clone may be a read error of a much larger clone one base away. V gene TRBV30 combines with J gene TRBJ1-5, with D possibly being TRBD1 (6 bases). CDR1 and CDR2 from the germline V gene are GTSNPN and SVGIG (reference sequence). There are 15 residues in the CDR3. Trimming took 4 bases from V and 4 from J, leaving 17 bases between them. CDR3 nucleotide sequence: TGTGCCTGGAATGTGTGGGACACGGATAATCAGCCCCAGCATTTT. Translating gives CAWNVWDTDNQPQHF.

With regard to this clonotype: With a much larger clone just one base away, this may be a read error. This chain joins TRBV12-3 or TRBV12-4 and TRBJ1-2; no reliable D call. This CDR3 is built from 13 residues. The CDR3 DNA reads TGTGCCAGCACGAGGAATGCGGACTATGGCCACACCTTC. As protein: CASTRNADYGHTF.

The V and J genes are TRBV27 and TRBJ2-1; 8 bases line up with TRBD1. Germline V gene sequence: CDR1 MNHEY, CDR2 SMNVEV (reference sequence). The V and J ends lost 7 bases and 6 bases, in that order; junction bases with no gene match: 5. The CDR3 consists of 13 residues. In DNA, the CDR3 is TGTGCCAGCAAAGCTACAGGGGGCAATGAGCAGTTCTTC. Its translation is CASKATGGNEQFF.

This clonotype has only a few counts. The rearrangement uses TRBV7-9 and TRBJ2-1; D is unclear. Germline V gene data show CDR1 as SEHNR and CDR2 as FQNEAQ (reference sequence). The V and J ends lost 0 bases and 0 bases respectively, with 6 bases between them. The length of the CDR3 is 15 residues. The CDR3 loop is CASSLATLSYNEQFF. Here the CDR3 DNA reads TGTGCCAGCAGCTTAGCAACCCTCTCCTACAATGAGCAGTTCTTC.

Only a few counts were recorded for this clonotype. This chain links TRBV29-1 with TRBJ2-3; 10 bases map to TRBD1. Germline CDR1 reads SQVTM; CDR2 reads ANQGSEA. V gave up 6 bases and J gave up 6 bases; unmatched junction bases: 3. This CDR3 is built from 12 residues. CDR3 DNA sequence: TGCAGCGTCGGACAGGGGGGGGATACGCAGTATTTT. It codes for CSVGQGGDTQYF.

This clonotype showed up many times. J is TRBJ2-1 and V is TRBV5-1, with TRBD2 matching 12 bases. V lost 5 bases and J lost 4; bases outside the gene matches: 7. Germline values: CDR1 SGHRS, CDR2 YFSETQ. This CDR3 contains 16 residues. CDR3 sequence reads: CASRRTSGATYNEQFF. As DNA, the CDR3 is TGCGCCAGCAGACGGACTAGCGGGGCCACGTACAATGAGCAGTTCTTC.

In its sample, this clonotype was seen a few times. The chain is built from TRBV7-2 and TRBJ2-7; D remains unclear. Germline V gene lookup returns CDR1 SGHTA and CDR2 FQGNSA. V was trimmed by 1 base and J by 1 base, leaving 8 bases between them. The CDR3 is made up of 14 amino acids. CDR3 DNA sequence: TGTGCCAGCAGCTTAGTAGCCGGTTCCTACGAGCAGTACTTC. It specifies CASSLVAGSYEQYF.

At least ten counts were recorded for this clonotype. This rearrangement joins TRBV20-1 to TRBJ1-1; no firm D call. V was clipped by 0 bases and J by 2 bases, with 7 bases between them. The CDR3 has 13 amino acids. CDR1 is DFQATT and CDR2 is SNEGSKA in the germline V gene (reference sequence). Here the CDR3 DNA reads TGCAGTGCTAGAGATCTAATTAACACTGAAGCTTTCTTT. It codes for CSARDLINTEAFF.

This clonotype was seen many times. This chain connects TRBV6-1 to TRBJ2-2, with no clear D. Germline CDR1 is MNHNS and CDR2 is SASEGT. Trimming took off 5 bases at V and 0 bases at J, with 10 bases between the two ends. The CDR3 is 15 residues long. The CDR3 bases are TGTGCCAGCAGTCCCCTTCGGGCGAACACCGGGGAGCTGTTTTTT. Encoded protein: CASSPLRANTGELFF.

This clonotype was recorded at least ten times. The chain links TRBV20-1 to TRBJ1-1, with D maybe TRBD1 (5 bases). The CDR3 loop spans 15 amino acids. From germline, CDR1 is DFQATT and CDR2 SNEGSKA (reference sequence). Trimming took off 1 base at V and 4 bases at J, with 16 bases between the two ends. The CDR3 sequence: CSARGYRRVFTEAFF. The CDR3 bases are TGCAGTGCTAGAGGATACAGGAGGGTTTTCACTGAAGCTTTCTTT.

This clonotype was counted a few times. The chain has TRBV12-3 or TRBV12-4 and TRBJ1-4; 7 bases fit TRBD1. This CDR3 spans 16 amino acids. J gave up 8 bases and V 1 base, and 10 bases lay outside the gene matches. The chain's CDR3 is CASSLGPSTGSEKLFF. The DNA of the CDR3 is TGTGCCAGCAGTTTAGGACCCTCGACAGGGAGCGAAAAACTGTTTTTT.

The chain links TRBV24-1 to TRBJ2-1; 10 bases map to TRBD2. The V gene end was trimmed by 0 bases and the J gene end by 8 bases; junction bases not matched to a gene: 6. Germline CDR1 and CDR2: KGHDR and SFDVKD. CDR3 length equals 16 residues. The CDR3 DNA is TGTGCCACCAGTGATTTGAGTCTAGCGGGAGAGGATGAGCAGTTCTTC. This translates into CATSDLSLAGEDEQFF.

This clonotype was counted at least ten times. This chain links TRBV20-1 with TRBJ2-3; 9 bases match TRBD2. V shed 5 bases and J 0 bases; nucleotides not matched to a gene: 3. The germline V gene encodes CDR1 DFQATT and CDR2 SNEGSKA (reference sequence). This CDR3 is built from 14 residues. The CDR3 region has the DNA TGCAGTGCTGAGCGGGGGGCTAGCACAGATACGCAGTATTTT. It encodes CSAERGASTDTQYF.

This clonotype has only a few counts. This chain joins TRBV19 and TRBJ2-3; TRBD2 aligns across 7 bases. The CDR3 length is 16 residues. CDR1 is LNHDA, CDR2 SQIVND, per germline (reference sequence). The J segment lost 0 bases and the V segment lost 5 bases, leaving 8 bases of the junction unmatched. This CDR3 is CASSPRGGTSTDTQYF. The DNA for the CDR3 is TGTGCCAGTAGTCCTCGGGGAGGGACTAGCACAGATACGCAGTATTTT.